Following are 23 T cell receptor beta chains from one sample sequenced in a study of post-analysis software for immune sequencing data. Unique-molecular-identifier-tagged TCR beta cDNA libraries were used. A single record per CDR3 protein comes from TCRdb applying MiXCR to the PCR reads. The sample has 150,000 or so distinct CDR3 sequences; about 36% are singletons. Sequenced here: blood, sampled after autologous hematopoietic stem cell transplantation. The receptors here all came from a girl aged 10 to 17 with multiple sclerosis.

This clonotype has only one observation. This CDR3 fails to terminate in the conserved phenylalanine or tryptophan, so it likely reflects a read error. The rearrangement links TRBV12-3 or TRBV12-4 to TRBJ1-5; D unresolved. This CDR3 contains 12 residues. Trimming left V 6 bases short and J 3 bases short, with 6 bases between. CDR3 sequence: CASRGYNQPQHC. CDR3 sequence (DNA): TGTGCCAGCAGGGGATACAATCAGCCCCAGCATTGT.

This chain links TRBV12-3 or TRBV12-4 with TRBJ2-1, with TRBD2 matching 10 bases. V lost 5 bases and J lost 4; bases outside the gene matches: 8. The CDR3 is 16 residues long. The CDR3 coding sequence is TGTGCCAGCAGTGTGGGACGAGCGGGAGGGTACAATGAGCAGTTCTTC. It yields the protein CASSVGRAGGYNEQFF.

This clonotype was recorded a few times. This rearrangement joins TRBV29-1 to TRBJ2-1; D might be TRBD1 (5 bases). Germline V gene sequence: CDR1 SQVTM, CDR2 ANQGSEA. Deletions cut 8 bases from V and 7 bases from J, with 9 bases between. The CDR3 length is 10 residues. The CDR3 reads CSSTDNEQFF. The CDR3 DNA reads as TGCAGCTCGACAGATAATGAGCAGTTCTTC.

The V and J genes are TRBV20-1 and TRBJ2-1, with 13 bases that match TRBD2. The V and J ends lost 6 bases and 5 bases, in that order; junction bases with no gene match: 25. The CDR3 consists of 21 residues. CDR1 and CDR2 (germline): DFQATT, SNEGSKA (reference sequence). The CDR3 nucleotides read TGCAGTGCCCAGAGTATACCCGGGACTAGCGGGATTGGGGCAGCGGACAATGAGCAGTTCTTC. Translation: CSAQSIPGTSGIGAADNEQFF.

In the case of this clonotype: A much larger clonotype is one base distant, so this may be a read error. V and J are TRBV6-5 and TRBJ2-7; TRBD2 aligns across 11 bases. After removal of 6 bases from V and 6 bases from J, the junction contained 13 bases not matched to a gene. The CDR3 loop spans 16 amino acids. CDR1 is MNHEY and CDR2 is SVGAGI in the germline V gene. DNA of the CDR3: TGTGCCAGCAGCGAAATAGCGGGAGGGCCGGGCTGCGAGCAGTACTTC. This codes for CASSEIAGGPGCEQYF.

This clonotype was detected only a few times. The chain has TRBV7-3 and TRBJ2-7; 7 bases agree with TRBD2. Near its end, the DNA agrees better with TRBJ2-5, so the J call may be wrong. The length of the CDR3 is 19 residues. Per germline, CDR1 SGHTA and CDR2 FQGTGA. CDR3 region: CASSIIIGRTKGRGETQYF. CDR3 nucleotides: TGTGCCAGCAGCATCATCATCGGCAGAACAAAGGGGCGGGGGGAGACCCAGTACTTC.

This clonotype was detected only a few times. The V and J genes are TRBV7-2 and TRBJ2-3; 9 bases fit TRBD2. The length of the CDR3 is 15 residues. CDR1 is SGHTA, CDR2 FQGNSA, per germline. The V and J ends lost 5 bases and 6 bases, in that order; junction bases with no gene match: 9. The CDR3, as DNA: TGTGCCAGCAGCCCGGGCGGGAGGGCCTCGGATACGCAGTATTTT. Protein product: CASSPGGRASDTQYF.

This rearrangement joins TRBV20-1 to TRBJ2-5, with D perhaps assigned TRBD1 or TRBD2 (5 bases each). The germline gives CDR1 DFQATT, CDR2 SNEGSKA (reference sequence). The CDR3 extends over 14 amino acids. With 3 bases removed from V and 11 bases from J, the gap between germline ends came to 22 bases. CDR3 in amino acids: CSASQVQDVGEQYF. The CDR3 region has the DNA TGCAGTGCTAGTCAGGTACAGGATGTCGGGGAGCAGTACTTC.

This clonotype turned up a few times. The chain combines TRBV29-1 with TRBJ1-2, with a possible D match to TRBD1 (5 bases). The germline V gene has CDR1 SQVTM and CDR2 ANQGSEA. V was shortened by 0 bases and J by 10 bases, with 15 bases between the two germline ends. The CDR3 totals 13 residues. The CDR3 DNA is TGCAGCGTTGAAGATTCCTCCACAGGCCCCTACACCTTC. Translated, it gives CSVEDSSTGPYTF.

In DNA, the CDR3 is TGTGCCAGCTCCCACCGCGGGGGGATGGGGGGCTACACCTTC. Its protein is CASSHRGGMGGYTF. The rearrangement joins TRBV28 to TRBJ1-2, with D perhaps matching TRBD1 (5 bases). From germline, CDR1 is MDHEN and CDR2 SYDVKM. V was shortened by 8 bases and J by 8 bases, with 21 bases between the two germline ends. The CDR3 loop spans 14 amino acids.

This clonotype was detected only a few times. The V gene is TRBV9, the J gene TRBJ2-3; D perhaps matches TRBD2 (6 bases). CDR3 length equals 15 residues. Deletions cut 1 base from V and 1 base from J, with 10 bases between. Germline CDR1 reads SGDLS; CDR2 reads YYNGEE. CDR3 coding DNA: TGTGCCAGCAGCGTAATCGGGGGAGGCACAGATACGCAGTATTTT. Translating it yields CASSVIGGGTDTQYF.

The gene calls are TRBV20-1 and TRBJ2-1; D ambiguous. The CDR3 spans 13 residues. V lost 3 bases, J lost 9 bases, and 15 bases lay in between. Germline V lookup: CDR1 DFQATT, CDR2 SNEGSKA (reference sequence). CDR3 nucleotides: TGCAGTGCTAGTCTCTTCAGTCTCGGTGAGCAGTTCTTC. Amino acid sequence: CSASLFSLGEQFF.

The CDR3 DNA reads as TGTGCCAGCAGACGGGGGACTAGCGGGAGTTTCTACGAGCAGTACTTC. It yields the protein CASRRGTSGSFYEQYF. The chain joins TRBV27 to TRBJ2-7, with TRBD2 matching 14 bases. This CDR3 comprises 16 residues. V was pared by 6 bases and J by 3 bases, with 7 bases of the junction left unmatched. The germline CDR1 and CDR2 sequences are MNHEY and SMNVEV (reference sequence).

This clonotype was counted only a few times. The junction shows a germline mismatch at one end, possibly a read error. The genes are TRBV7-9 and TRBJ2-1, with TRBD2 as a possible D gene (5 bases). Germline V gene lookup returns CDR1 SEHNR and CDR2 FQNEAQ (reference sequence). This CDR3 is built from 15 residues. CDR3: CASSLSEGSHNEQFF. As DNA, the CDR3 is TGTGCCAGCAGCTTGTCTGAGGGCTCCCACAATGAGCAGTTCTTC.

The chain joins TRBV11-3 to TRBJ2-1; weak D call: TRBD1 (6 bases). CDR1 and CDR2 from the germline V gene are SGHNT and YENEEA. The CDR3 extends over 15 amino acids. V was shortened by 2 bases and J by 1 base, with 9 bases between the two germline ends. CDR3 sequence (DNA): TGTGCCAGCAGCTTAAACAGGGCTTCCTACAATGAGCAGTTCTTC. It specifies CASSLNRASYNEQFF.

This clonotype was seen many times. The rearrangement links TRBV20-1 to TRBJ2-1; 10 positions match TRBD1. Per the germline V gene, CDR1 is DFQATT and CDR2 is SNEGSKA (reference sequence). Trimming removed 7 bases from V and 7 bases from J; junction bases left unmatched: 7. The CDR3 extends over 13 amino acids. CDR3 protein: CSVGTGAVNEQFF. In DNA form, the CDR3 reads TGCAGTGTAGGGACAGGGGCGGTAAATGAGCAGTTCTTC.

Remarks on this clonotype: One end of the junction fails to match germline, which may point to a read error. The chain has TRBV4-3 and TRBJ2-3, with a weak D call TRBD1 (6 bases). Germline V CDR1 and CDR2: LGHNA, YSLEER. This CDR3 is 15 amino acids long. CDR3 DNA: TGCGCCAGCAGCCAAGATGAGCTAGAGGGGGATACGCGGTATTTT. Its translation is CASSQDELEGDTRYF.

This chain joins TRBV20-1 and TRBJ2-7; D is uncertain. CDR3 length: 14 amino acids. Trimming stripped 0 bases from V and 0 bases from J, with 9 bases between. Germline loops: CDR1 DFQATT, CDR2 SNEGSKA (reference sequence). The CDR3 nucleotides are TGCAGTGCTAGAGATCCTAAGAGCTCCTACGAGCAGTACTTC. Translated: CSARDPKSSYEQYF.

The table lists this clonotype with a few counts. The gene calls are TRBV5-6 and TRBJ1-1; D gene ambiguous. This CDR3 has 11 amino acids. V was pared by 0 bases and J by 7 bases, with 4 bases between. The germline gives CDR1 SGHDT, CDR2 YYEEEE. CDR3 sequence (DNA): TGTGCCAGCAGCTTGGAATTTGAAGCTTTCTTT. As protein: CASSLEFEAFF.

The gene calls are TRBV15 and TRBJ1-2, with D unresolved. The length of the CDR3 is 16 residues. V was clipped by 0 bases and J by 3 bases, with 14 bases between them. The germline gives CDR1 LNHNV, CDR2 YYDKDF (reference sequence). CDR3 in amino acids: CATSRDLGWSDYGYTF. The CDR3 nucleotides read TGTGCCACCAGCAGAGATTTGGGGTGGTCAGACTATGGCTACACCTTC.

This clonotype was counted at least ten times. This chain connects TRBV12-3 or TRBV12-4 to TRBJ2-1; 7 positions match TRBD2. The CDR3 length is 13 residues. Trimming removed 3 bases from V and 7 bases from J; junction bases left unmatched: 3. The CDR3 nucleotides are TGTGCCAGCAGTTTGTCCGGGAGGAATGAGCAGTTCTTC. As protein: CASSLSGRNEQFF.

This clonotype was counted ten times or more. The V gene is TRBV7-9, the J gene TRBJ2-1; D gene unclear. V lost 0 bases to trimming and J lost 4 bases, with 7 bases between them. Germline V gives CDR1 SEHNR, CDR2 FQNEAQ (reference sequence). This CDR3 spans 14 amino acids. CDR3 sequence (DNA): TGTGCCAGCAGCTTAGCGGGAACTTACAATGAGCAGTTCTTC. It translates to CASSLAGTYNEQFF.

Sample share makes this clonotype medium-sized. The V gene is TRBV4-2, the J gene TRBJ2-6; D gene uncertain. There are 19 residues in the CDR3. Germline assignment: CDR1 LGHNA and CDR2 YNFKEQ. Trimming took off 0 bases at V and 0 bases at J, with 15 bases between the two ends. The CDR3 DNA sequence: TGTGCCAGCAGCCAAGAGTGGGCAGGCACCTCCTCTGGGGCCAACGTCCTGACTTTC. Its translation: CASSQEWAGTSSGANVLTF.